A selection of T cell receptor beta chains follows, all from one sample in a study of blood T cell repertoires in COVID-19. Data came from immunoSEQ multiplex PCR; TCRdb stores just in-frame clones and leaves some out. The data show about 260,000 clones, about 80% seen once. Sequences were obtained from peripheral blood. The origin of the receptors is a human donor in a cohort sampled during active COVID-19. Each CDR3 is given with its conserved first and last residue. A D gene is named only where the DNA matches it firmly. The size entry is marked missing in some rows and otherwise reads once, few, many or a size class.

V gene	J gene	D gene	clone size	CDR3 protein	CDR3 DNA
TRBV19	TRBJ2-7	-	-	CASSQGRAYEQYF	TGTGCCAGTAGCCAGGGCCGCGCCTACGAGCAGTACTTC
TRBV10-1	TRBJ2-3	TRBD1	few	CASRGQGATDTQYF	TGCGCCAGCAGGGGACAGGGGGCCACAGATACGCAGTATTTT
TRBV3-1/TRBV3-2	TRBJ1-2	-	-	CASSLLRTANYGYTF	TGTGCCAGCAGCCTTCTACGGACAGCCAACTATGGCTACACCTTC
TRBV7-6	TRBJ1-1	TRBD1	-	CASSGRDRGNTEAFF	TGTGCCAGCAGCGGCCGGGACAGGGGGAACACTGAAGCTTTCTTT
TRBV5-6	TRBJ1-5	-	-	CASSLGQGYQPQHF	TGTGCCAGCAGCTTGGGCCAGGGTTATCAGCCCCAGCATTTT
TRBV11-2	TRBJ2-7	TRBD2	-	CASSLVPGSGGAYEQYF	TGTGCCAGCAGCTTAGTTCCGGGGAGCGGGGGGGCCTACGAGCAGTACTTC
TRBV7-7	TRBJ2-3	-	-	CASSGGRDTDTQYF	TGTGCTAGCAGCGGTGGGCGGGACACAGATACGCAGTATTTT
TRBV27	TRBJ1-2	TRBD1	-	CASSATRDRDPFFDGYTF	TGTGCCAGCAGTGCAACCAGGGACAGGGACCCATTTTTTGATGGCTACACCTTC
TRBV4-2	TRBJ2-5	-	-	CASSQGGPGREETQYF	TGTGCCAGCAGCCAAGGAGGCCCAGGTAGGGAGGAGACCCAGTACTTC
TRBV11-2	TRBJ1-1	-	-	CASSLVGVTKEGAFF	TGTGCCAGCAGCTTAGTCGGGGTCACGAAGGAGGGCGCTTTCTTT
TRBV10-3	TRBJ2-3	TRBD2	-	CAIRTSGGTDTQYF	TGTGCCATCAGGACTAGCGGGGGCACAGATACGCAGTATTTT
TRBV5-1	TRBJ2-1	TRBD2	-	CASSSGSAGGSVYNEQFF	TGCGCCAGCAGCTCGGGGTCAGCCGGCGGGAGCGTGTACAATGAGCAGTTCTTC
TRBV5-4	TRBJ1-2	TRBD1	-	CASSRGTGVSYYGYTF	TGTGCCAGCAGCCGGGGGACAGGGGTCTCGTACTATGGCTACACCTTC
TRBV20-1	TRBJ2-7	-	-	CSASKLGLEYEQYF	TGCAGTGCTAGTAAGTTGGGACTGGAGTACGAGCAGTACTTC
TRBV18	TRBJ1-3	-	-	CASSPVPSAGNTIYF	TGTGCCAGCTCACCAGTCCCCAGCGCTGGAAACACCATATATTTT
TRBV6-5	TRBJ1-1	-	few	CASRSRDWGAEAFF	TGTGCCAGCAGGTCCCGGGACTGGGGCGCTGAAGCTTTCTTT
TRBV7-9	TRBJ1-2	-	-	CASSLATGWDGYTF	TGTGCCAGCAGCTTAGCGACTGGCTGGGATGGCTACACCTTC
TRBV4-3	TRBJ1-2	-	few	CASSSENKQGNGYTF	TGCGCCAGCAGCTCAGAAAATAAACAGGGAAATGGCTACACCTTC
TRBV20-1	TRBJ2-1	-	-	CSALYNEQFF	TGCAGTGCCCTATACAATGAGCAGTTCTTC
TRBV6-2/TRBV6-3	TRBJ1-5	-	-	CASSYPNSGNQPQHF	TGTGCCAGCAGTTACCCGAATTCAGGGAATCAGCCCCAGCATTTT
TRBV6-5	TRBJ1-2	-	few	CASSATGPSGYTF	TGTGCCAGCAGCGCTACAGGGCCAAGTGGCTACACCTTC
TRBV19	TRBJ2-2	-	once	CASNSGTSGTGELFF	TGTGCCAGCAATTCCGGGACATCGGGCACCGGGGAGCTGTTTTTT
TRBV6-2/TRBV6-3	TRBJ2-3	-	-	CASSYTGVQYF	TGTGCCAGCAGTTACACAGGTGTGCAGTATTTT
TRBV2	TRBJ1-1	TRBD1	-	CASRRTGSGTEAFF	TGTGCCAGCAGAAGGACAGGGTCAGGCACTGAAGCTTTCTTT
TRBV28	TRBJ1-2	TRBD1	-	CASSSSRQGKLSTYGYTF	TGTGCCAGCAGTTCCTCTCGACAGGGCAAATTGTCTACCTATGGCTACACCTTC
TRBV19	TRBJ1-1	-	-	CASSRPRMNTEAFF	TGTGCCAGTAGTAGACCCAGGATGAACACTGAAGCTTTCTTT
TRBV6-5	TRBJ2-7	TRBD1	-	CASRRTGEGSYEQYF	TGTGCCAGCAGAAGAACAGGGGAAGGCTCCTACGAGCAGTACTTC
TRBV9	TRBJ2-5	-	-	CASSPRTAPQETQYF	TGTGCCAGCAGCCCTAGGACAGCCCCTCAAGAGACCCAGTACTTC
TRBV19	TRBJ2-3	-	once	CASSIIGADTDTQYF	TGTGCCAGTAGTATAATTGGGGCTGACACAGATACGCAGTATTTT
TRBV27	TRBJ2-7	-	few	CASSVRQTDYEQYF	TGTGCCAGCAGTGTCCGACAGACTGACTACGAGCAGTACTTC
TRBV19	TRBJ2-7	TRBD2	-	CASSIRGGRYEQYF	TGTGCCAGTAGTATTCGGGGGGGCCGGTACGAGCAGTACTTC
TRBV28	TRBJ2-7	TRBD1	-	CASRGGTGLGYEQYF	TGTGCCAGCAGGGGGGGGACAGGGTTAGGGTACGAGCAGTACTTC
TRBV6-5	TRBJ2-2	TRBD1	-	CASLDRGHTGELFF	TGTGCCAGCCTAGACAGGGGGCACACCGGGGAGCTGTTTTTT
TRBV18	TRBJ2-6	-	-	CASSPLSFSGANVLTF	TGTGCCAGCTCACCACTTTCCTTCTCTGGGGCCAACGTCCTGACTTTC
TRBV6-1	TRBJ1-1	-	once	CASSEWRTNTEAFF	TGTGCCAGCAGTGAATGGAGGACGAACACTGAAGCTTTCTTT
TRBV19	TRBJ1-2	-	-	CASSMGLSNYGYTF	TGTGCCAGTAGTATGGGACTTTCAAACTATGGCTACACCTTC
TRBV18	TRBJ1-3	-	-	CASSPLGQQSGNTIYF	TGTGCCAGCTCACCACTCGGACAGCAGTCTGGAAACACCATATATTTT
TRBV13	TRBJ1-2	TRBD1	once	CASSHRDSYGYTF	TGTGCCAGCAGTCACCGGGACAGCTATGGCTACACCTTC
TRBV7-9	TRBJ1-2	TRBD1	few	CASRSTGASYTF	TGTGCCAGCAGATCAACAGGGGCCAGCTACACCTTC
TRBV5-1	TRBJ2-1	-	once	CASSLGGRGNEQFF	TGCGCCAGCAGCTTGGGGGGGCGAGGGAATGAGCAGTTCTTC